This T cell receptor (beta chain) stems from a study of T cell responses to AZD1222 COVID-19 vaccine. Data came from immunoSEQ multiplex PCR; TCRdb stores just in-frame clones and leaves some out. The sample lists 130,000 to 150,000 clones, about 81% seen once, with about 4% in the top ten. The CDR3 is 13 residues long. From germline, CDR1 is SQVTM and CDR2 ANQGSEA. V was pared by 3 bases and J by 8 bases, with 16 bases between. Study-level results: Only 5 or 6 people who got AZD1222 tested seropositive at baseline.

About this clone itself: As yet, its antigen is unknown.

This TCR came from an adult in good health. Material: peripheral blood, obtained on day 0 of MenACWY control vaccination. J is TRBJ1-2 and V is TRBV29-1; D possibly corresponds to TRBD1 (5 bases). The DNA of the CDR3 is TGCAGCGTTGAGGGAGGGGACCGTGGCGGCTACACCTTC. Protein: CSVEGGDRGGYTF.